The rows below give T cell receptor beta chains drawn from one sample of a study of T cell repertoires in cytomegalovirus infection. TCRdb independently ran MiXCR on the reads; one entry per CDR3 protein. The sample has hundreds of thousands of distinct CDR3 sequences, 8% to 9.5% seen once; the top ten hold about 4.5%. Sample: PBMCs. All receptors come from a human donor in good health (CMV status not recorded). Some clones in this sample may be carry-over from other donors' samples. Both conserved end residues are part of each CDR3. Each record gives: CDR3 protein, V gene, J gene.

CASSLNTWEAFF	TRBV5-1	TRBJ1-1
CASSLGGRAEETQYF	TRBV7-2	TRBJ2-5
CSASAYEQYF	TRBV20-1	TRBJ2-7
CSVATGAESPLHF	TRBV29-1	TRBJ1-6
CASSPAGAGGDTQYF	TRBV5-4	TRBJ2-3
CATSTQTYEQYF	TRBV15	TRBJ2-7
CASSLPSGLSEDTQYF	TRBV5-1	TRBJ2-3
CSAPIRGLETQYF	TRBV20-1	TRBJ2-5
CASTPRGATNEKLFF	TRBV6-2/TRBV6-3	TRBJ1-4
CASSLGGQARGASDTQYF	TRBV11-2	TRBJ2-3
CAISPGTSDTQYF	TRBV10-3	TRBJ2-3
CSARVNTGGNTEAFF	TRBV20-1	TRBJ1-1
CASSLGVGPTNTEAFF	TRBV11-2	TRBJ1-1
CASSFGQGRDQPQHF	TRBV7-2	TRBJ1-5
CATDLRGTQSQETQYF	TRBV28	TRBJ2-5
CARRDSSLGDTGELFF	TRBV2	TRBJ2-2
CASTLDSPYGYTF	TRBV12-3/TRBV12-4	TRBJ1-2
CASSSGDRYEQYF	TRBV6-2/TRBV6-3	TRBJ2-7
CASSRTKIDRDTEAFF	TRBV18	TRBJ1-1
CASSGGQGMVSSGEKLFF	TRBV6-1	TRBJ1-4
CASSLDRVRETQYF	TRBV11-2	TRBJ2-5
CASKGTGMGSPLHF	TRBV27	TRBJ1-6
CASREDRGRETQYF	TRBV7-2	TRBJ2-5
CASSLGSRSNQPQHF	TRBV7-2	TRBJ1-5
CASSYSLSSGGTTDTQYF	TRBV6-8	TRBJ2-3
CASSLTSGGAPDTQYF	TRBV7-8	TRBJ2-3
CASSPTAERGSTGELFF	TRBV7-3	TRBJ2-2
CASSLLGALVPGANVLTF	TRBV11-2	TRBJ2-6
CASSLVGEVGHEQFF	TRBV12-3/TRBV12-4	TRBJ2-1
CSARDDGRTPQPQHF	TRBV20-1	TRBJ1-5
CASSSPAPGQGFPIYF	TRBV27	TRBJ1-3
CASPSQGLDQPQHF	TRBV12-3/TRBV12-4	TRBJ1-5
CASVREAASQPQHF	TRBV6-1	TRBJ1-5
CASSILTRAVTGEQFF	TRBV2	TRBJ2-1
CASSLGIGREQYF	TRBV12-3/TRBV12-4	TRBJ2-7
CASSLDGHNTDTQYF	TRBV7-9	TRBJ2-3
CASSPWGNEQFF	TRBV6-6	TRBJ2-1
CASSYGESPLHF	TRBV6-6	TRBJ1-6
CASSLGRVLQFF	TRBV7-2	TRBJ2-1
CASSASGLAGVETQYF	TRBV7-2	TRBJ2-5